Listed here is a single T cell receptor (beta chain). Its matching antigen is unknown. This could be a read error, since a much larger clone is one nucleotide away. The CDR3 loop spans 14 amino acids. Germline V gene lookup returns CDR1 SQVTM and CDR2 ANQGSEA. This sample is part of a study of blood T cells in healthy people across ages. Points from the study as a whole: Without sorted subsets, naive and antigen-experienced compartments could not be conclusively compared. In older individuals, TCR beta diversity per million T cells was lower, falling roughly linearly with age.

The use of a sample-barcoded 5' primer and a J-beta primer mix characterized a second PCR of roughly 6 to 11 cycles. Tags on each cDNA molecule came from a template-switch adaptor with 12 random nucleotides. Using its own MiXCR run on the 5' RACE reads, TCRdb lists one record per CDR3 protein. Among 1.6 million or so distinct CDR3 sequences listed, around 36% were seen once. V gene TRBV29-1 combines with J gene TRBJ2-5; D call uncertain. TRBJ2-7 matches the DNA end more closely, so the J call is doubtful. The sequencing input was blood. This sequence originates from a young woman in good health. The CDR3 DNA sequence: TGCAGCCCCGGCTGTCCCGTGGACCCCTGCGAGCAGTACTTC. The encoded protein is CSPGCPVDPCEQYF.